The following is a TCR beta chain sequence with its context. Antigen specificity is unknown. V shed 4 bases and J shed 8 bases, with 9 bases lying between them. The CDR3 is 12 amino acids. From germline, CDR1 is MDHEN and CDR2 SYDVKM. This entry is derived from a study of T-cell memory formation after mild COVID-19. As for the study in general: Clustering of TCRs was largely donor specific. Study-level results: Those CD4+ clones that contracted were mainly in CM and EM (CD8+ ones in EMRA). While clones contracting from day 15 to 85 were balanced between CD4 and CD8, later expanders leaned CD4+.

A single record per CDR3 protein comes from TCRdb applying MiXCR to the 5' RACE reads. This table has 350,000 to 500,000 distinct CDR3 sequences, roughly 18% appearing once. This chain uses TRBV28 with TRBJ2-4, with D possibly being TRBD1 or TRBD2 (5 bases each). Sequenced: PBMCs or a T cell subset sorted from them (not recorded which). The sequence derives from a man aged 18 to 29 who had mild COVID-19 (a few samples of this study predate the infection). Cell type and time point are not known. The CDR3 DNA is TGTGCCAGCAGTTCCAGGGACCACATTCAGTACTTC. Amino acids: CASSSRDHIQYF.